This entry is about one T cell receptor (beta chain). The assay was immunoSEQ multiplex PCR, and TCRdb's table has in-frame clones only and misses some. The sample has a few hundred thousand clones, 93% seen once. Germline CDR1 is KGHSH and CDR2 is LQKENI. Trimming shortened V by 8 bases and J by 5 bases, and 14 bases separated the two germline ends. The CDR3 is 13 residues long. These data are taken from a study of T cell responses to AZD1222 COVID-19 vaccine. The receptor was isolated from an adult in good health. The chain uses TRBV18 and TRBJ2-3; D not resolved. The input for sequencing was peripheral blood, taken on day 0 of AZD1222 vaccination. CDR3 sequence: CASDYLDGDTQYF. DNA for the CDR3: TGTGCCAGCGATTATCTCGACGGAGATACGCAGTATTTT.